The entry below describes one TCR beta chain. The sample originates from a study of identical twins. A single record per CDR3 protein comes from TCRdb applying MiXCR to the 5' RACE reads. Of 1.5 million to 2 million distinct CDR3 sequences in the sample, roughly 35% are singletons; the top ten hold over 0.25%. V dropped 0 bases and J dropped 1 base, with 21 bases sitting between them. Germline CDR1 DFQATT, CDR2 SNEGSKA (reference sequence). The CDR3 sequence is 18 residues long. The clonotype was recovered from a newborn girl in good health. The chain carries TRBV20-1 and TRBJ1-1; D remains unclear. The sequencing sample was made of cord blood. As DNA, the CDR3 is TGCAGTGCTAGAGAGGAGGAGGGCAGCCGACTTTCGAACACTGAAGCTTTCTTT. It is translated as CSAREEEGSRLSNTEAFF.